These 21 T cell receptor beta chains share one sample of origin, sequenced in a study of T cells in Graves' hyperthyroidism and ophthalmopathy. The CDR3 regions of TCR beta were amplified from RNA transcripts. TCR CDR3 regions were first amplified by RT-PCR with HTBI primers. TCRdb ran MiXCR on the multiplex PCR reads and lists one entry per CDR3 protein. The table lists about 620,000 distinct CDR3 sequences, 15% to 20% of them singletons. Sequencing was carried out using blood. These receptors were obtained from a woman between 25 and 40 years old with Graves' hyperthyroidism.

The CDR3 nucleotides are TGTGCCAGCAGTTTCAGTCCGGTATATAATTCACCCCTCCACTTT. Amino acid sequence: CASSFSPVYNSPLHF. The chain couples TRBV12-3 or TRBV12-4 to TRBJ1-6; D call uncertain. The CDR3 consists of 15 residues. V gave up 3 bases and J gave up 4 bases, with 10 bases separating them.

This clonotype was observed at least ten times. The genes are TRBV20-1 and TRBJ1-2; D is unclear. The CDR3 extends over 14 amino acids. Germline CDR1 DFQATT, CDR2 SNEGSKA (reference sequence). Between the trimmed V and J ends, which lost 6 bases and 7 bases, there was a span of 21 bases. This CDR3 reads CSAEDQASLRGYTF. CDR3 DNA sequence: TGCAGTGCAGAAGACCAGGCATCCCTCCGTGGCTACACCTTC.

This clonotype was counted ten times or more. CDR3 protein: CASRRIGQPQHF. Here the CDR3 DNA reads TGTGCCAGCAGGCGGATAGGTCAGCCCCAGCATTTT. This chain uses TRBV6-1 with TRBJ1-5, with D hard to call. V gave up 6 bases and J gave up 6 bases, with 9 bases separating them. Per the germline V gene, CDR1 is MNHNS and CDR2 is SASEGT. This CDR3 is 12 amino acids long.

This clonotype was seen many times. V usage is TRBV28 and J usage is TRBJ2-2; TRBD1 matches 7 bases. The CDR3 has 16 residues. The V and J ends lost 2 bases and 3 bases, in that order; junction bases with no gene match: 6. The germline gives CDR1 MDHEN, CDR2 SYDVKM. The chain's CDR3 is CASSLQGVHYTGELFF. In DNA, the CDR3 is TGTGCCAGCAGTTTACAGGGGGTCCACTACACCGGGGAGCTGTTTTTT.

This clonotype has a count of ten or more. The CDR3: CASSLGGQDPYEQYF. CDR3 DNA: TGTGCCAGCAGCTTAGGAGGACAGGATCCCTACGAGCAGTACTTC. The genes are TRBV13 and TRBJ2-7, with TRBD1 matching over 7 bases. Germline V gene lookup returns CDR1 PRHDT and CDR2 FYEKMQ (reference sequence). After removal of 0 bases from V and 2 bases from J, the junction contained 4 bases not matched to a gene. The CDR3 consists of 15 residues.

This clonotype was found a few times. The DNA of the CDR3 is TGCGCCAGCAGCCGCGGGACTAGCGGGGCCAATGAGCAGTTCTTC. It codes for CASSRGTSGANEQFF. The chain couples TRBV5-1 to TRBJ2-1; 13 bases map to TRBD2. V was pared by 4 bases and J by 6 bases, with 4 bases of the junction left unmatched. CDR1 and CDR2 (germline): SGHRS, YFSETQ. The CDR3 runs to 15 residues.

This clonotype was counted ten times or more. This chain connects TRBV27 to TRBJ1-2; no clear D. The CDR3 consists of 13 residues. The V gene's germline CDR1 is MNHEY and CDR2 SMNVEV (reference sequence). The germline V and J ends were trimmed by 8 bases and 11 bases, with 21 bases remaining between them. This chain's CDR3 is CASGIWGTMRYTF. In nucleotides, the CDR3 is TGTGCCAGCGGTATTTGGGGAACTATGCGGTACACCTTC.

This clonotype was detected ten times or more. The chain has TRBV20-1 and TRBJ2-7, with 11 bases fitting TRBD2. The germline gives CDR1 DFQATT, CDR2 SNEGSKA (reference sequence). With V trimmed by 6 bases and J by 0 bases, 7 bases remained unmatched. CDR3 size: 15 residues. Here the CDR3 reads CSAPIAGGSSYEQYF. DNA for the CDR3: TGCAGTGCCCCCATAGCGGGAGGGAGCTCCTACGAGCAGTACTTC.

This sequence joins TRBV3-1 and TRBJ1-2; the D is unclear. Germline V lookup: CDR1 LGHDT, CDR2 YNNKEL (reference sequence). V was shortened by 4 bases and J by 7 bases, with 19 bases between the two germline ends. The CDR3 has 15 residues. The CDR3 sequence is CASSRSQTAAGGYTF. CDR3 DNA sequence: TGTGCCAGCAGCCGTAGCCAGACTGCCGCGGGTGGCTACACCTTC.

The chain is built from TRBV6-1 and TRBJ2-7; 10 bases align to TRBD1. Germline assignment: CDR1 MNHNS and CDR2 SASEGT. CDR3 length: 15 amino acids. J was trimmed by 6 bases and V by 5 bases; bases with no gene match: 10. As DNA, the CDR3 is TGTGCCAGCAGTTACGAGACAGGGGGCGCGTCCGAGCAGTACTTC. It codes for CASSYETGGASEQYF.

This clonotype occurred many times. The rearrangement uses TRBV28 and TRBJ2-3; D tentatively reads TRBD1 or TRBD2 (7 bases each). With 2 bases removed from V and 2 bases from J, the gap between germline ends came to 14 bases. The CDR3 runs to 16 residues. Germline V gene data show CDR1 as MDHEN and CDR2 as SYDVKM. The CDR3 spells CASSLLPGGVTDTQYF. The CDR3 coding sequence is TGTGCCAGCAGTTTACTGCCAGGGGGGGTCACAGATACGCAGTATTTT.

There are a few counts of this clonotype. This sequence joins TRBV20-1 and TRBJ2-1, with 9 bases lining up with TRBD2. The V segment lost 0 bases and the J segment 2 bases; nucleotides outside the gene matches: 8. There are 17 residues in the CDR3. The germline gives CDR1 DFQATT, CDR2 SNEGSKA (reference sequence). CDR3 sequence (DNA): TGCAGTGCTAGAGATCAATTAGGCGGGAGGGCCTACAATGAGCAGTTCTTC. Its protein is CSARDQLGGRAYNEQFF.

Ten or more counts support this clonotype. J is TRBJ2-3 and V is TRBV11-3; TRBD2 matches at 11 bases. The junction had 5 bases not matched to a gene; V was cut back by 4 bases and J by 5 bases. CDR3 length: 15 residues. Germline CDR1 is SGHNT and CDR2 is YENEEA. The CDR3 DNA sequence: TGTGCCAGCAGCTCACTAGCGGGAGAGGTAGATACGCAGTATTTT. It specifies CASSSLAGEVDTQYF.

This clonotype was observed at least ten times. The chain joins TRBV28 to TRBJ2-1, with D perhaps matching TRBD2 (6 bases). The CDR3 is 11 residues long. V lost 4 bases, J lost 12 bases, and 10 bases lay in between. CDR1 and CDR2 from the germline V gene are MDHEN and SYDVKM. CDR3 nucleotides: TGTGCCAGCAGTTCCCCGGGGGTGCAGTTCTTC. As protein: CASSSPGVQFF.

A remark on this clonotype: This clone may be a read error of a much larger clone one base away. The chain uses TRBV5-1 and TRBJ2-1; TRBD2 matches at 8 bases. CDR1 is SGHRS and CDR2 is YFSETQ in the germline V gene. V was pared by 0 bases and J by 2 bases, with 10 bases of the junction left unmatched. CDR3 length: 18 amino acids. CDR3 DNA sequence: TGCGCCAGCAGCTTGGCGGCGGGAGGAGTGCCCCCCTACAATGAGCAGTTCTTC. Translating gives CASSLAAGGVPPYNEQFF.

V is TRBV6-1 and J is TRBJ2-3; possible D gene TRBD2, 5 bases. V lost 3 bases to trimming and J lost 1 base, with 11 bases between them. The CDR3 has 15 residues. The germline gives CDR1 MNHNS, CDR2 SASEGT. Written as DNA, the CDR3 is TGTGCCAGCAGTGATTTCGGTAGCGGCACAGATACGCAGTATTTT. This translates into CASSDFGSGTDTQYF.

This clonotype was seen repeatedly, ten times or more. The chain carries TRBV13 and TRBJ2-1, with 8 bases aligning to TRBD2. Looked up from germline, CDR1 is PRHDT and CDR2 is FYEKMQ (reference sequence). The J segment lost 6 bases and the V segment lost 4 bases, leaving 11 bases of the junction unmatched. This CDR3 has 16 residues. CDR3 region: CASSSALTSVPNEQFF. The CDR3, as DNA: TGTGCCAGCAGCTCGGCACTGACTAGCGTCCCCAATGAGCAGTTCTTC.

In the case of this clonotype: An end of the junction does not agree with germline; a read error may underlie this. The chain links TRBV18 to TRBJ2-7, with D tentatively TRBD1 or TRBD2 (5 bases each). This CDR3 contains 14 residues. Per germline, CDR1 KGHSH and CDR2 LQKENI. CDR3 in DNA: TGTACCAGCTCACCACGGGACGGTGCCTACGAGCAGTACTTC. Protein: CTSSPRDGAYEQYF.

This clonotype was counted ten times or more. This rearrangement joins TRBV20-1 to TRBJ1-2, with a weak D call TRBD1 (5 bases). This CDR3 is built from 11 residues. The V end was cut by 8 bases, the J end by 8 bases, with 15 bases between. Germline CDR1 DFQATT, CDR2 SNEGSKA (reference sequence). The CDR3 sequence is CSLQGSHGYTF. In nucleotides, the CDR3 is TGCAGTCTCCAGGGATCTCACGGCTACACCTTC.

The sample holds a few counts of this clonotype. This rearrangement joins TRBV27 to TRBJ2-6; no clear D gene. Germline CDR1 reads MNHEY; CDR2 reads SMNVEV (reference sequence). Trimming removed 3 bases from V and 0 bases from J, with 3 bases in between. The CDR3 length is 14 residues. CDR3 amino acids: CASSFHSGANVLTF. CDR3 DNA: TGTGCCAGCAGTTTCCACTCTGGGGCCAACGTCCTGACTTTC.

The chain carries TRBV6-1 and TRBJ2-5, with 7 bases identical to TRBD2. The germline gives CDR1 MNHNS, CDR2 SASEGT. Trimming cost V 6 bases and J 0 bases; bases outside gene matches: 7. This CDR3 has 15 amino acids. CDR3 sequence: CASRPSGAHQETQYF. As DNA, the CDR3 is TGTGCCAGCAGGCCAAGCGGGGCGCACCAAGAGACCCAGTACTTC.